This TCR beta chain comes out of a study of glioma-infiltrating T cells after dendritic cell vaccination. Looking at the study overall: The vaccine used monocyte-derived dendritic cells pulsed overnight with autologous tumor lysate. Dendritic cell vaccine was injected intradermally three times, biweekly.

Germline values: CDR1 SGHRS, CDR2 YFSETQ. Deletions cut 5 bases from V and 1 base from J, with 18 bases between. The length of the CDR3 is 16 residues. The immunoSEQ assay amplified TCRB CDR3 from up to 2 ug DNA. Amplification used 60 V beta primers and 13 J beta primers. TCRdb keeps only in-frame clones here, not all; method: immunoSEQ multiplex PCR. The table includes around 96,000 clones, around three quarters detected once. The rearrangement links TRBV5-1 to TRBJ1-1, with D perhaps matching TRBD1 (6 bases). Sequenced here: blood, sampled before dendritic cell vaccination. This sequence was found in a human donor with glioblastoma. CDR3 amino acids: CASRLSTQGPNTEAFF. The CDR3 DNA is TGCGCCAGCAGGTTGAGTACGCAGGGGCCGAACACTGAAGCTTTCTTT.